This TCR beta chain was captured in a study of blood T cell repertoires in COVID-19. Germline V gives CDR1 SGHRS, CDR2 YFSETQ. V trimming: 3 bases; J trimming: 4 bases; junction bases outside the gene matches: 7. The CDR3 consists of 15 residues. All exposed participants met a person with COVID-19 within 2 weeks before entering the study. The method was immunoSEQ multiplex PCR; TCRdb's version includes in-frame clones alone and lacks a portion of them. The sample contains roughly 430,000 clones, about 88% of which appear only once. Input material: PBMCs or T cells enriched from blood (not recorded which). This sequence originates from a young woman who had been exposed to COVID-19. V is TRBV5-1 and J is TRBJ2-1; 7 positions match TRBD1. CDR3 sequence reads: CASSYRDSLYNEQFF. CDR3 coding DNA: TGCGCCAGCAGCTACCGGGACAGTCTATACAATGAGCAGTTCTTC.